Following are 27 T cell receptor beta chains from one sample sequenced in a study of blood T cell repertoires in COVID-19. Repertoires were generated with immunoSEQ multiplex PCR, while TCRdb's copy carries only in-frame clones and drops some. Among 45,000 to 70,000 clones, more than 75% were seen once, and the ten largest hold more than 7%. Sequenced input: peripheral blood. These receptors all come from a man aged 60-69 years with acute or convalescent COVID-19.

V gene TRBV7-9 combines with J gene TRBJ1-4, with no clear D. Germline V CDR1 and CDR2: SEHNR, FQNEAQ (reference sequence). The CDR3 length is 15 residues. Trimming cost V 1 base and J 0 bases, with 6 bases left between them. The CDR3 DNA is TGTGCCAGCAGCTTAGGGCTGCCAACTAATGAAAAACTGTTTTTT. Translated: CASSLGLPTNEKLFF.

This chain joins TRBV28 and TRBJ2-2; 8 positions agree with TRBD1. The germline V gene encodes CDR1 MDHEN and CDR2 SYDVKM. Trimming cost V 6 bases and J 2 bases; bases outside gene matches: 2. The CDR3 has 14 residues. CDR3 residues: CASRGQANTGELFF. CDR3 nucleotide sequence: TGTGCCAGCAGGGGACAGGCTAACACCGGGGAGCTGTTTTTT. The variable domain in full, with the rest retrieved from reference TRBV28 and TRBJ2-2, is DVKVTQSSRYLVKRTGEKVFLECVQDMDHENMFWYRQDPGLGLRLIYFSYDVKMKEKGDIPEGYSVSREKKERFSLILESASTNQTSMYLCASRGQANTGELFFGEGSRLTVL.

The rearrangement joins TRBV6-5 to TRBJ2-5, with 10 bases aligning to TRBD2. J was trimmed by 5 bases and V by 8 bases; bases with no gene match: 11. The CDR3 is made up of 15 amino acids. From germline, CDR1 is MNHEY and CDR2 SVGAGI. CDR3 region: CASRRAGGPRETQYF. The CDR3 DNA reads TGTGCCAGCCGGCGAGCGGGGGGGCCCCGGGAGACCCAGTACTTC.

The rearrangement links TRBV6-6 to TRBJ2-3; D ambiguous. V was cut by 5 bases and J by 2 bases, with 14 bases left in between. Germline CDR1 is MNHNY and CDR2 is SVGAGI (reference sequence). The CDR3 is 15 residues long. The CDR3 DNA reads as TGTGCCAGCAGTCTCTCCGATGGCTCCACAGATACGCAGTATTTT. It encodes CASSLSDGSTDTQYF.

The chain joins TRBV5-8 to TRBJ2-1; 8 bases are a match to TRBD2. The germline V gene has CDR1 SGHTS and CDR2 YDEGEE. This CDR3 is 15 amino acids long. The J segment lost 0 bases and the V segment lost 5 bases, leaving 4 bases of the junction unmatched. This CDR3 is CASSRGTSSYNEQFF. The CDR3 coding sequence is TGTGCCAGCAGTCGAGGGACTAGCTCCTACAATGAGCAGTTCTTC.

The J gene is TRBJ2-7, the V gene TRBV7-9; weak D call: TRBD1 (6 bases). The germline gives CDR1 SEHNR, CDR2 FQNEAQ (reference sequence). With 5 bases removed from V and 2 bases from J, the gap between germline ends came to 13 bases. CDR3 size: 14 residues. DNA for the CDR3: TGTGCCAGCAGCGCGGACAGTCCCCCCTACGAGCAGTACTTC. This gives the protein CASSADSPPYEQYF. The complete variable domain, with remaining parts taken from reference TRBV7-9 and TRBJ2-7, reads DTGVSQNPRHKITKRGQNVTFRCDPISEHNRLYWYRQTLGQGPEFLTYFQNEAQLEKSRLLSDRFSAERPKGSFSTLEIQRTEQGDSAMYLCASSADSPPYEQYFGPGTRLTVT.

This clone has only one observation. The chain joins TRBV2 to TRBJ1-5; TRBD1 is a possible D gene (5 bases). The V gene lost 4 bases and the J gene lost 2 bases, with 6 bases spanning the gap. This CDR3 comprises 13 residues. Germline V lookup: CDR1 SNHLY, CDR2 FYNNEI. CDR3 nucleotide sequence: TGTGCCAGCAGTGGGGGGGGCAATCAGCCCCAGCATTTT. Amino acid sequence: CASSGGGNQPQHF.

The gene calls are TRBV5-4 and TRBJ1-1, with a possible D match to TRBD1 (5 bases). The CDR3 runs to 15 residues. The germline V gene has CDR1 SGHNT and CDR2 YYREEE (reference sequence). V lost 5 bases to trimming and J lost 4 bases, with 18 bases between them. The CDR3 reads CASSTGTGRGTEAFF. In DNA form, the CDR3 reads TGTGCCAGCAGTACCGGGACCGGGAGGGGCACTGAAGCTTTCTTT.

V and J are TRBV7-3 and TRBJ2-5, with 9 bases fitting TRBD2. The length of the CDR3 is 15 residues. Germline values: CDR1 SGHTA, CDR2 FQGTGA. The trim removed 5 bases at V and 5 bases at J, leaving 9 bases unmatched. This chain's CDR3 is CASSLKAGGAETQYF. CDR3 bases: TGTGCCAGCAGCCTCAAAGCGGGGGGAGCGGAGACCCAGTACTTC. The whole variable domain, remainder taken from reference TRBV7-3 and TRBJ2-5, is GAGVSQTPSNKVTEKGKYVELRCDPISGHTALYWYRQSLGQGPEFLIYFQGTGAADDSGLPNDRFFAVRPEGSVSTLKIQRTERGDSAVYLCASSLKAGGAETQYFGPGTRLLVL.

The CDR3 region is CASSQGTGQYNSPLHF. The DNA of the CDR3 is TGCGCCAGCAGCCAGGGAACGGGACAATATAATTCACCCCTCCACTTT. The chain links TRBV4-1 to TRBJ1-6; D is perhaps TRBD1 (6 bases). The V and J ends lost 3 bases and 4 bases respectively, with 13 bases between them. The CDR3 is 16 residues long. The germline CDR1 and CDR2 sequences are MGHRA and YSYEKL.

The sample holds one count of this clone. The chain combines TRBV2 with TRBJ2-1; D is unresolved. CDR1 and CDR2 from the germline V gene are SNHLY and FYNNEI. This CDR3 spans 11 amino acids. V was cut by 4 bases and J by 9 bases, with 7 bases left in between. The CDR3 DNA is TGTGCCAGCAGTGGCGAAACTGAGCAGTTCTTC. It translates to CASSGETEQFF. Full variable domain (outside the CDR3, taken from reference TRBV2 and TRBJ2-1): EPEVTQTPSHQVTQMGQEVILRCVPISNHLYFYWYRQILGQKVEFLVSFYNNEISEKSEIFDDQFSVERPDGSNFTLKIRSTKLEDSAMYFCASSGETEQFFGPGTRLTVL.

The CDR3 DNA reads as TGTGCCAGCAGCCAGTGGGCAGGACAGAATCAAGAGACCCAGTACTTC. Translating it yields CASSQWAGQNQETQYF. The J gene is TRBJ2-5, the V gene TRBV7-8, with D possibly matching TRBD1 (6 bases). Germline CDR1 SGHVS, CDR2 FQNEAQ. V shed 5 bases and J shed 2 bases, with 18 bases lying between them. The CDR3 is 16 amino acids.

This chain links TRBV5-4 with TRBJ2-5; a possible D gene is TRBD1 (5 bases). The CDR3 sequence is 14 residues long. Trimming shortened V by 0 bases and J by 2 bases, and 8 bases separated the two germline ends. CDR1 is SGHNT and CDR2 is YYREEE in the germline V gene (reference sequence). The CDR3 reads CASSLARGQETQYF. In DNA form, the CDR3 reads TGTGCCAGCAGCTTGGCTAGGGGACAAGAGACCCAGTACTTC.

The chain is built from TRBV2 and TRBJ2-3, with 9 bases aligning to TRBD2. Germline CDR1 SNHLY, CDR2 FYNNEI. Germline trimming cut 5 bases from V and 1 base from J; bases unmatched to any gene: 4. This CDR3 is 15 amino acids long. CDR3 sequence (DNA): TGTGCCAGCAGTCCTAGCGGGGTAGGCACAGATACGCAGTATTTT. Protein sequence: CASSPSGVGTDTQYF.

The V call is TRBV9, the J call TRBJ2-2; no clear D gene. The CDR3 sequence is 16 residues long. The V and J ends lost 0 bases and 1 base respectively, with 10 bases between them. The V gene's germline CDR1 is SGDLS and CDR2 YYNGEE. CDR3 nucleotide sequence: TGTGCCAGCAGCGTAGATCCGTCGGTGAACACCGGGGAGCTGTTTTTT. Protein: CASSVDPSVNTGELFF.

This chain connects TRBV14 to TRBJ1-6, with 7 bases that match TRBD1. The CDR3 consists of 14 residues. CDR1 and CDR2 (germline): SGHDN, FVKESK. V lost 5 bases and J lost 10; bases outside the gene matches: 8. The CDR3 DNA is TGTGCCAGCAGCGCGACAGGGACCAGATCACCCCTCCACTTT. Its protein product is CASSATGTRSPLHF.

The V gene is TRBV5-1, the J gene TRBJ2-3; D is perhaps TRBD2 (6 bases). Germline CDR1 is SGHRS and CDR2 is YFSETQ. V gave up 0 bases and J gave up 2 bases, with 10 bases separating them. The length of the CDR3 is 15 residues. The CDR3 spells CASSLVWGDTDTQYF. The CDR3 bases are TGCGCCAGCAGCTTGGTTTGGGGGGACACAGATACGCAGTATTTT.

The V gene is TRBV27, the J gene TRBJ2-3; D ambiguous. The CDR3 covers 13 residues. Germline CDR1 reads MNHEY; CDR2 reads SMNVEV (reference sequence). V was cut by 0 bases and J by 5 bases, with 6 bases left in between. For the CDR3, the DNA is TGTGCCAGCAGTTTATCGTATCGAGATACGCAGTATTTT. Its protein product is CASSLSYRDTQYF.

The J gene is TRBJ1-1, the V gene TRBV2; 8 bases agree with TRBD1. The V and J ends lost 6 bases and 4 bases, in that order; junction bases with no gene match: 7. Looked up from germline, CDR1 is SNHLY and CDR2 is FYNNEI. The CDR3 is 14 residues long. CDR3 amino acids: CASRDRVRGTEAFF. CDR3 DNA: TGTGCCAGCAGGGACAGGGTTAGGGGCACTGAAGCTTTCTTT.

The genes are TRBV6-5 and TRBJ1-1; D is perhaps TRBD1 (5 bases). This CDR3 is built from 13 residues. Trimming shortened V by 6 bases and J by 5 bases, and 13 bases separated the two germline ends. Germline V gene lookup returns CDR1 MNHEY and CDR2 SVGAGI. The chain's CDR3 is CASRSQGYTEAFF. The CDR3 nucleotides are TGTGCCAGCAGGAGTCAGGGTTATACTGAAGCTTTCTTT.

This rearrangement joins TRBV5-6 to TRBJ2-1; TRBD2 aligns across 9 bases. After removal of 1 base from V and 16 bases from J, the junction contained 6 bases not matched to a gene. From germline, CDR1 is SGHDT and CDR2 YYEEEE. The CDR3 runs 12 residues. The DNA of the CDR3 is TGTGCCAGCAGCTTGCGGGCTAGCGGGGAATTCTTC. It yields the protein CASSLRASGEFF.

The CDR3 sequence: CASSLDRGGKAFF. The DNA for the CDR3 is TGTGCCAGCAGCTTAGATCGGGGAGGGAAGGCTTTCTTT. V gene TRBV11-2 combines with J gene TRBJ1-1; D is unclear. Trimming shortened V by 0 bases and J by 11 bases, and 13 bases separated the two germline ends. This CDR3 has 13 residues. Looked up from germline, CDR1 is SGHAT and CDR2 is FQNNGV.

The V gene is TRBV5-1, the J gene TRBJ1-2; D perhaps matches TRBD1 (6 bases). The CDR3 consists of 13 residues. Looked up from germline, CDR1 is SGHRS and CDR2 is YFSETQ. Between the trimmed V and J ends, which lost 3 bases and 2 bases, there was a span of 8 bases. The DNA for the CDR3 is TGCGCCAGCAGCTCTACAGGGAACTATGGCTACACCTTC. Amino acids: CASSSTGNYGYTF.

This sequence joins TRBV6-5 and TRBJ1-1, with 9 bases identical to TRBD1. There are 12 residues in the CDR3. In germline, CDR1 is MNHEY, CDR2 SVGAGI. The junction had 9 bases not matched to a gene; V was cut back by 5 bases and J by 14 bases. The CDR3 DNA reads as TGTGCCAGCAGTCCTGGGACAGGGAGAAAGTTCTTT. Protein sequence: CASSPGTGRKFF.

The chain couples TRBV7-6 to TRBJ2-5; the match to TRBD1 covers 7 bases. The V gene's germline CDR1 is SGHVS and CDR2 FNYEAQ. The CDR3 extends over 14 amino acids. V trimming: 5 bases; J trimming: 4 bases; junction bases outside the gene matches: 7. The CDR3 DNA reads TGTGCCAGCAGCCACGACAGGGCACGAGAGACCCAGTACTTC. It codes for CASSHDRARETQYF. The full variable domain, rest sourced from reference TRBV7-6 and TRBJ2-5, is GAGVSQSPRYKVTKRGQDVALRCDPISGHVSLYWYRQALGQGPEFLTYFNYEAQQDKSGLPNDRFSAERPEGSISTLTIQRTEQRDSAMYRCASSHDRARETQYFGPGTRLLVL.

The chain couples TRBV7-6 to TRBJ1-3, with D perhaps TRBD1 (5 bases). This CDR3 is built from 14 residues. Per germline, CDR1 SGHVS and CDR2 FNYEAQ. V was trimmed by 5 bases and J by 9 bases, leaving 17 bases between them. The CDR3 bases are TGTGCCAGCAGCCGACAGAGGCAGGGAGGCACCATATATTTT. It encodes CASSRQRQGGTIYF.

In its sample, this clone was seen a few times. The rearrangement links TRBV18 to TRBJ2-7; weak D call: TRBD1 (5 bases). V was pared by 3 bases and J by 5 bases, with 11 bases between. The germline V gene encodes CDR1 KGHSH and CDR2 LQKENI. The CDR3 is made up of 13 amino acids. This CDR3 is CASSPRGADEQYF. The CDR3 region has the DNA TGTGCCAGCTCACCGCGTGGGGCAGACGAGCAGTACTTC.